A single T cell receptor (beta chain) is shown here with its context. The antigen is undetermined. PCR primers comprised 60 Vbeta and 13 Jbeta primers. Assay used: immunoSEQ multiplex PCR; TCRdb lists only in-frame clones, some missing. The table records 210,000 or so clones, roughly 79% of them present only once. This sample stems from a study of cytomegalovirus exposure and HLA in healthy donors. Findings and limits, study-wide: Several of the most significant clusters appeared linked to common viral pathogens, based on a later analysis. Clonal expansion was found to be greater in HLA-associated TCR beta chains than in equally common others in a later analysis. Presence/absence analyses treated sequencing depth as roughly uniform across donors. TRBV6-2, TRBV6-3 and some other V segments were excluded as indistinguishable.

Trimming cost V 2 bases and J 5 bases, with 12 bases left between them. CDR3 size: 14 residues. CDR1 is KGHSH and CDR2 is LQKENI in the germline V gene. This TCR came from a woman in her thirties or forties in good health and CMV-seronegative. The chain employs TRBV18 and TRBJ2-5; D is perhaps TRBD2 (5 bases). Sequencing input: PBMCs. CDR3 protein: CASSPFSWEETQYF. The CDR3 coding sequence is TGTGCCAGCTCACCATTCTCTTGGGAGGAGACCCAGTACTTC.